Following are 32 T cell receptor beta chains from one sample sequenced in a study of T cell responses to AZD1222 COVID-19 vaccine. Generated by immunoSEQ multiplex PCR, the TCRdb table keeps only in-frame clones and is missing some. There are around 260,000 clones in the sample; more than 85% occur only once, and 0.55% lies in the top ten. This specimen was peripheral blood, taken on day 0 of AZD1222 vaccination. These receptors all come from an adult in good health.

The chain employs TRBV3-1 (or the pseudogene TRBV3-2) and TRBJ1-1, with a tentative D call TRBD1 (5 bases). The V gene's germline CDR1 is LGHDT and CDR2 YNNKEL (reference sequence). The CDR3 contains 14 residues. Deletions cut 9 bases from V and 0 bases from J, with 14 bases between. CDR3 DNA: TGTGCCAGAGGATCGGGGGGGATGAACACTGAAGCTTTCTTT. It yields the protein CARGSGGMNTEAFF.

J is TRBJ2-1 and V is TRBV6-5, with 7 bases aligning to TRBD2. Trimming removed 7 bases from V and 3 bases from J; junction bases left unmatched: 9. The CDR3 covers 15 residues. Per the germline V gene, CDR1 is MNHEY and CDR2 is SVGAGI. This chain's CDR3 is CASTDGWGGYNEQFF. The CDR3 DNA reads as TGTGCCAGCACCGATGGGTGGGGGGGCTACAATGAGCAGTTCTTC.

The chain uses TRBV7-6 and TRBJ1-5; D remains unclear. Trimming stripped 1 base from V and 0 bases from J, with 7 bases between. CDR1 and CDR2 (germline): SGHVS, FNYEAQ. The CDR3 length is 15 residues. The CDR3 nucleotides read TGTGCCAGCAGCTTAGGACCCTATAGCAATCAGCCCCAGCATTTT. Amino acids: CASSLGPYSNQPQHF.

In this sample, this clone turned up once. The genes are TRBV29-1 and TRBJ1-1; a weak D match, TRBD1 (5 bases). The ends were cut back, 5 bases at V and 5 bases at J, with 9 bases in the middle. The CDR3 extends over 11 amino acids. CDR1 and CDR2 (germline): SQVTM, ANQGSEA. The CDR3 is CSVYRQTEAFF. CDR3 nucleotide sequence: TGCAGCGTTTATAGACAGACTGAAGCTTTCTTT.

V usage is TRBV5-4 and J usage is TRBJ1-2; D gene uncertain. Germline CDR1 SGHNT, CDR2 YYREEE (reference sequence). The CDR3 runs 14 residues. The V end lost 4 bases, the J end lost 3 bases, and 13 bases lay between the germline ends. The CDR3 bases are TGTGCCAGCAGCCCGACGGCAGGCGACTATGGCTACACCTTC. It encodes CASSPTAGDYGYTF.

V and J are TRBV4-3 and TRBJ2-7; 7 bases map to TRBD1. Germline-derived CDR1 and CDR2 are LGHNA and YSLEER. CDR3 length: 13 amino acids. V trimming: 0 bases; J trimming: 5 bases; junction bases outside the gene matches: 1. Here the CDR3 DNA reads TGCGCCAGCAGCCAAGAACAGGGGAACGAGCAGTACTTC. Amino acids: CASSQEQGNEQYF.

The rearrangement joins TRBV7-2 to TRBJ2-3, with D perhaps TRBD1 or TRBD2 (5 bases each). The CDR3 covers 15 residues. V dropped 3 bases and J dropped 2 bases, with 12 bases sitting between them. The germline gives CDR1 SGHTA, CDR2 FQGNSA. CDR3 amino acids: CASSFRDPLTDTQYF. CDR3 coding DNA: TGTGCCAGCAGCTTCCGGGACCCCCTCACAGATACGCAGTATTTT.

The CDR3 here is CASSIDRGSNQPQHF. The CDR3 DNA follows: TGTGCCAGTAGTATCGACAGGGGAAGCAATCAGCCCCAGCATTTT. The chain joins TRBV19 to TRBJ1-5, with 8 bases matching TRBD1. After removal of 3 bases from V and 1 base from J, the junction contained 2 bases not matched to a gene. This CDR3 is 15 amino acids long. CDR1 LNHDA and CDR2 SQIVND come from the germline V gene (reference sequence).

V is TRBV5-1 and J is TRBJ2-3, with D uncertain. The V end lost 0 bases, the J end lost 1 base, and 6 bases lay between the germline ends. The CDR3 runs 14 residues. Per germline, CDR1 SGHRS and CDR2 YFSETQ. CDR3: CASSLAGGTDTQYF. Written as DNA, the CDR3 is TGCGCCAGCAGCTTGGCGGGTGGCACAGATACGCAGTATTTT.

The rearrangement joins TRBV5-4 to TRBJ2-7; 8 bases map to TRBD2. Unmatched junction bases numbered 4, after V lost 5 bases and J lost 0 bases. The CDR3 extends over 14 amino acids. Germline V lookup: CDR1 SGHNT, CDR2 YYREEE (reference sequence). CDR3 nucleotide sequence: TGTGCCAGCAGAAAGCGGGGGACCTCCTACGAGCAGTACTTC. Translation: CASRKRGTSYEQYF.

The CDR3 protein is CATSNLPGNTIYF. CDR3 sequence (DNA): TGTGCCACCTCGAACTTACCAGGAAACACCATATATTTT. The chain uses TRBV10-3 and TRBJ1-3; D call uncertain. Trimming shortened V by 10 bases and J by 4 bases, and 14 bases separated the two germline ends. CDR1 is ENHRY and CDR2 is SYGVKD in the germline V gene. The CDR3 spans 13 residues.

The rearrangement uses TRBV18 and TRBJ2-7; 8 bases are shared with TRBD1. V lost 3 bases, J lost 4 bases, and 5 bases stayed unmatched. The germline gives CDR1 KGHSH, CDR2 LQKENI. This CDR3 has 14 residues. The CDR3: CASSPWTGSYEQYF. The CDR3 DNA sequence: TGTGCCAGCTCACCTTGGACAGGGTCGTACGAGCAGTACTTC.

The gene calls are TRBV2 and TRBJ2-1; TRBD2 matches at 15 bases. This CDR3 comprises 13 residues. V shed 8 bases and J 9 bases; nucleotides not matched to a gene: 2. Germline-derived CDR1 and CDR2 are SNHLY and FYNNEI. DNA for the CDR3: TGTGCCAGCCGGACTAGCGGGAGGGGTGAGCAGTTCTTC. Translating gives CASRTSGRGEQFF. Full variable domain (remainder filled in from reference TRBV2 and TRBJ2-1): EPEVTQTPSHQVTQMGQEVILRCVPISNHLYFYWYRQILGQKVEFLVSFYNNEISEKSEIFDDQFSVERPDGSNFTLKIRSTKLEDSAMYFCASRTSGRGEQFFGPGTRLTVL.

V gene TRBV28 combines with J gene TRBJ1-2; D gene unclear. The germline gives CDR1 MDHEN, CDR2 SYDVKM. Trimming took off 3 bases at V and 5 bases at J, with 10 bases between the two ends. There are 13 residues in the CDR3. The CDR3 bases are TGTGCCAGCAGTTTCGGCAGCCCATATGGCTACACCTTC. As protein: CASSFGSPYGYTF.

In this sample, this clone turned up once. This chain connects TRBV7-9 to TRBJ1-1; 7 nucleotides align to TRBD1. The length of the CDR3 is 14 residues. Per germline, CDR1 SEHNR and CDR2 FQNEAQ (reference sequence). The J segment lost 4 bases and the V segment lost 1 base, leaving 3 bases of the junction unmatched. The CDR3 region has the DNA TGTGCCAGCAGCTTAGAGACAGGGAGCACTGAAGCTTTCTTT. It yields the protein CASSLETGSTEAFF.

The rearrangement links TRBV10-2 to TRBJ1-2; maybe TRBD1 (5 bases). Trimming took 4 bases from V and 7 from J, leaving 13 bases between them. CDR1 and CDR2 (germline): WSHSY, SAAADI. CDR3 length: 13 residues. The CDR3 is CASSGGTIGGYTF. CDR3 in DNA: TGCGCCAGCAGTGGGGGGACTATCGGTGGCTACACCTTC.

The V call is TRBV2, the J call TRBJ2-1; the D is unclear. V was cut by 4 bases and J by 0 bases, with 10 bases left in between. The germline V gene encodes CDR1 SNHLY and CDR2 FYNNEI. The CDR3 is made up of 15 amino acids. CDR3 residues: CASSADTGSYNEQFF. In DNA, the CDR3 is TGTGCCAGCAGTGCCGACACTGGCTCCTACAATGAGCAGTTCTTC.

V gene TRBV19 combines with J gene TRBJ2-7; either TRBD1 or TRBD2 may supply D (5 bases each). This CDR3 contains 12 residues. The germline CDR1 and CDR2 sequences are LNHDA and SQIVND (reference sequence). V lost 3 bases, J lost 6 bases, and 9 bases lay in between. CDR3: CASSMGVREQYF. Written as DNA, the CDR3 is TGTGCCAGTAGTATGGGGGTGCGCGAGCAGTACTTC.

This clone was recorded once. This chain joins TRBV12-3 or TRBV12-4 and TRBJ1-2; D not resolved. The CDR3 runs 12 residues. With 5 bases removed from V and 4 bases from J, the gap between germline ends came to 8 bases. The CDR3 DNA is TGTGCCAGCAGTCCAATCCTCTATGGCTACACCTTC. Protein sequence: CASSPILYGYTF.

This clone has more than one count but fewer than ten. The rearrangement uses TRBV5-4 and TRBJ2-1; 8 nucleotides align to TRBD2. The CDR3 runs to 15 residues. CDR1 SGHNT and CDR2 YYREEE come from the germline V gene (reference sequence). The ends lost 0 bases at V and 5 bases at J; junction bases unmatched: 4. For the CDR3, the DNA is TGTGCCAGCAGCTTGGCGGGAGGGAGGCACAATGAGCAGTTCTTC. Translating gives CASSLAGGRHNEQFF.

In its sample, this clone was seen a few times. This CDR3 is CASSSPGQGPGNTIYF. The CDR3 region has the DNA TGTGCCAGCAGCTCCCCGGGACAGGGCCCTGGAAACACCATATATTTT. V is TRBV7-3 and J is TRBJ1-3; 9 nucleotides match TRBD1. Germline V lookup: CDR1 SGHTA, CDR2 FQGTGA. V trimming: 4 bases; J trimming: 2 bases; junction bases outside the gene matches: 6. CDR3 length: 16 amino acids.

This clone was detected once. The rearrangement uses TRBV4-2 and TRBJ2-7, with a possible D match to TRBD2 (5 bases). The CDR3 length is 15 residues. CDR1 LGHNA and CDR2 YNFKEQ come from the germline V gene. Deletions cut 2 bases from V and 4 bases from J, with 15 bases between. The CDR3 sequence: CASSQRGRGGYEQYF. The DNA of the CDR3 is TGTGCCAGCAGCCAACGGGGTCGAGGTGGATACGAGCAGTACTTC.

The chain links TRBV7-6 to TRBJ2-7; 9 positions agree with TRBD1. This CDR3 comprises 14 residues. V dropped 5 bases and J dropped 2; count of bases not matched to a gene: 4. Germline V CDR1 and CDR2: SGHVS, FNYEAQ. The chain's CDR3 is CASSPGTGTYEQYF. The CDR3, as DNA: TGTGCCAGCAGCCCCGGGACAGGGACCTACGAGCAGTACTTC. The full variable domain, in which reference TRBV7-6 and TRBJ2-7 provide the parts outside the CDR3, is GAGVSQSPRYKVTKRGQDVALRCDPISGHVSLYWYRQALGQGPEFLTYFNYEAQQDKSGLPNDRFSAERPEGSISTLTIQRTEQRDSAMYRCASSPGTGTYEQYFGPGTRLTVT.

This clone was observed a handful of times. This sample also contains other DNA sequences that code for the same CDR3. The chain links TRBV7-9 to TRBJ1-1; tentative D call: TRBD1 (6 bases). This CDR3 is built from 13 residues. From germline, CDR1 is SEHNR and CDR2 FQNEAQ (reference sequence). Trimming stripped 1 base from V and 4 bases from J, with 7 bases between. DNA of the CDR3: TGTGCCAGCAGCTTAGAAGGGGGCACTGAAGCTTTCTTT. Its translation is CASSLEGGTEAFF.

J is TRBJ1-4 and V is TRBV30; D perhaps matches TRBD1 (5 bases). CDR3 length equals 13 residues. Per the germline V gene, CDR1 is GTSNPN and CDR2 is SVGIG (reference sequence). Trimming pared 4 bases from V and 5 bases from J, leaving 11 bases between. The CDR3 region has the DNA TGTGCCTGGAAGGGGACTTCAAATGAAAAACTGTTTTTT. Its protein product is CAWKGTSNEKLFF.

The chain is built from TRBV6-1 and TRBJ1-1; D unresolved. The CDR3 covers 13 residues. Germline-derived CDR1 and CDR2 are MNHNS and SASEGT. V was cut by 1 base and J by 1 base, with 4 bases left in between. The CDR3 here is CASSEGANTEAFF. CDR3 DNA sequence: TGTGCCAGCAGTGAAGGGGCGAACACTGAAGCTTTCTTT.

CDR3 loop: CASRSGRGSYNEQFF. The CDR3 bases are TGTGCCAGTCGCAGTGGGAGGGGCTCCTACAATGAGCAGTTCTTC. V usage is TRBV6-7 and J usage is TRBJ2-1, with 7 bases fitting TRBD2. TRBV6-7 is assigned to the ORF class and has an uncertain function. The CDR3 covers 15 residues. The ends lost 9 bases at V and 0 bases at J; junction bases unmatched: 8.

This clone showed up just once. In DNA, the CDR3 is TGTGCCAGCAGCCAAGACGCCGGGACAGGGGCGTTCTATGGCTACACCTTC. Translated: CASSQDAGTGAFYGYTF. This chain connects TRBV4-2 to TRBJ1-2, with TRBD1 matching 10 bases. CDR1 LGHNA and CDR2 YNFKEQ come from the germline V gene. The CDR3 contains 17 residues. J gave up 4 bases and V 0 bases, and 8 bases lay outside the gene matches.

CDR3 nucleotides: TGCGCCAGCAGCTTGGCCGGGGGGCCTGGAAACACCATATATTTT. It specifies CASSLAGGPGNTIYF. The chain uses TRBV5-1 and TRBJ1-3, with D possibly TRBD1 on 6 matching bases. Between the trimmed V and J ends, which lost 0 bases and 2 bases, there was a span of 9 bases. The CDR3 loop spans 15 amino acids. CDR1 is SGHRS and CDR2 is YFSETQ in the germline V gene.

The CDR3 sequence is CASSRGNYEQYF. CDR3 sequence (DNA): TGTGCCAGCAGCCGGGGGAACTACGAGCAGTACTTC. The chain uses TRBV21-1 and TRBJ2-7; TRBD2 is the table's D call, not checked against the DNA. TRBV21-1 is flagged as a pseudogene. The CDR3 spans 12 residues.

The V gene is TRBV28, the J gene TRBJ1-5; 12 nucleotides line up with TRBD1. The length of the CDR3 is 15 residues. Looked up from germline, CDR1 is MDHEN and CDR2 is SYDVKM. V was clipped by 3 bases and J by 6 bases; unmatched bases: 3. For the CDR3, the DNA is TGTGCCAGCAGTTTCGGGGACAGGGGGCTTCAGCCCCAGCATTTT. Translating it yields CASSFGDRGLQPQHF.

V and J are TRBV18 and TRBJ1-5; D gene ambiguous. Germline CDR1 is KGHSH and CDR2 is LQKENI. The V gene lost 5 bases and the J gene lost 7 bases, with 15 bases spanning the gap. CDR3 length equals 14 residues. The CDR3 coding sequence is TGTGCCAGCTCAAGTAACGGCGGTGGACAGCCCCAGCATTTT. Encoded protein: CASSSNGGGQPQHF.